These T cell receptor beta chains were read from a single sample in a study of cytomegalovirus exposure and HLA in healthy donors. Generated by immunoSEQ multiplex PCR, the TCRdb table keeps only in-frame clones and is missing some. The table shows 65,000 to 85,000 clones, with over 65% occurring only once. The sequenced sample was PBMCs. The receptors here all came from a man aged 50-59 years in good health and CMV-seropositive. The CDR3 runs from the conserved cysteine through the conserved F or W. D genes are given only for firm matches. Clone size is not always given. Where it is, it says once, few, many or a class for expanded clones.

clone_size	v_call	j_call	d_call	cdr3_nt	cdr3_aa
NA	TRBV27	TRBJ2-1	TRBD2	TGTGCCAGCAGTTTTCTTACCGGGAGGACCTACAATGAGCAGTTCTTC	CASSFLTGRTYNEQFF
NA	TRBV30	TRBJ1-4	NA	TGTGCCTGGAGGGTACAGGGTTTAGGGGAAAAACTGTTTTTT	CAWRVQGLGEKLFF
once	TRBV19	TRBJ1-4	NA	TGTGCCAGTCAGACAGACCGAAATGAAAAACTGTTTTTT	CASQTDRNEKLFF
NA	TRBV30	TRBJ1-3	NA	TGTGCCTGGAGTGGGAGAGTGCTCTCTGGAAACACCATATATTTT	CAWSGRVLSGNTIYF
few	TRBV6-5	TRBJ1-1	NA	TGTGCCAGCAGCCTCGGACAGTTGAACACTGAAGCTTTCTTT	CASSLGQLNTEAFF
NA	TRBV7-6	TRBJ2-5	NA	TGTGCCAGCAGCTTGTTGACAGGCAGGGAAGAGACCCAGTACTTC	CASSLLTGREETQYF
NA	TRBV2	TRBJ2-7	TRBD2	TGTGCCAGCAGCTCGACTAGCGGGAGGGTTTCGTACGAGCAGTACTTC	CASSSTSGRVSYEQYF
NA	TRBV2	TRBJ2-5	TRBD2	TGTGCCAGCAGTGATCTCACTAGCGCCGAGACCCAGTACTTC	CASSDLTSAETQYF
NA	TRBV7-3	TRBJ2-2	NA	TGTGCCAGCAGCTTATCCCTAGCGACCGGCACCGGGGAGCTGTTTTTT	CASSLSLATGTGELFF
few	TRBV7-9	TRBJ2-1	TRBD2	TGTGCCAGCAGCTTATCCTCTAGCGGCTACAATGAGCAGTTCTTC	CASSLSSSGYNEQFF
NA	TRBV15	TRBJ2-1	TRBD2	TGTGCCACCAGCAGAGATTCGGGGGGGTCCTACAATGAGCAGTTCTTC	CATSRDSGGSYNEQFF
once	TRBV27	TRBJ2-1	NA	TGTGCCACGGGGAGCTCCTACAATGAGCAGTTCTTC	CATGSSYNEQFF
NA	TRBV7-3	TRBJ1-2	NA	TGTGCCAGCAGCTTAGGGAGTTGGGGTGGCTACACCTTC	CASSLGSWGGYTF